A single sample is the source of the 5 T cell receptor beta chains below, sequenced in a study of metastatic and nonmetastatic thyroid tumors. None of the patients had undergone any treatment ahead of thyroid surgery. With MiXCR, TCRdb reprocessed the PCR reads. There are around 40,000 clones in the sample; 15% to 20% occur only once, and around 6.6% lies in the top ten. Sequencing used blood. The receptors come from a male donor with papillary thyroid cancer or a benign thyroid nodule (not recorded which). Some clones in this sample may be carry-over from other donors' samples.

Note on this clone: Given a much more abundant clone one base away, this may be a read error. V is TRBV30 and J is TRBJ2-5; D possibly matches TRBD1 or TRBD2 (6 bases each). The V end was cut by 4 bases, the J end by 7 bases, with 13 bases between. Germline values: CDR1 GTSNPN, CDR2 SVGIG (reference sequence). The CDR3 is 12 residues long. CDR3 sequence: CAWMTGARTQYF. The CDR3 bases are TGTGCCTGGATGACGGGGGCAAGGACCCAGTACTTC.

This clone was seen ten or more times. The chain employs TRBV20-1 and TRBJ2-1; the D is unclear. V was trimmed by 6 bases and J by 9 bases, leaving 12 bases between them. The V gene's germline CDR1 is DFQATT and CDR2 SNEGSKA (reference sequence). CDR3 length: 11 amino acids. The CDR3 here is CSASPLGEQFF. CDR3 in DNA: TGCAGTGCCAGTCCCCTGGGTGAGCAGTTCTTC.

This clone has just a few counts. The rearrangement links TRBV2 to TRBJ1-5; D unresolved. From germline, CDR1 is SNHLY and CDR2 FYNNEI. The CDR3 contains 13 residues. V lost 8 bases and J lost 0, with 8 bases in between. The CDR3 DNA sequence: TGTGCCAGCGCGACCAATAGCAATCAGCCCCAGCATTTT. It yields the protein CASATNSNQPQHF.

This clone was seen ten or more times. The chain employs TRBV20-1 and TRBJ2-7; the match to TRBD1 covers 7 bases. With 6 bases clipped from V and 3 bases from J, the junction kept 11 bases outside the gene matches. The germline V gene encodes CDR1 DFQATT and CDR2 SNEGSKA (reference sequence). The CDR3 length is 14 residues. In DNA form, the CDR3 reads TGCAGTGCCCAATCAGGGGACAGACACTACGAGCAGTACTTC. Residues: CSAQSGDRHYEQYF.

The chain has TRBV6-1 and TRBJ2-7, with D possibly being TRBD2 (6 bases). V lost 4 bases and J 3 bases, leaving 19 bases between the germline ends. Germline assignment: CDR1 MNHNS and CDR2 SASEGT. CDR3 length: 16 amino acids. This chain's CDR3 is CASSAPGTAGGYEQYF. The CDR3 DNA follows: TGTGCCAGCAGTGCACCGGGTACTGCCGGGGGCTACGAGCAGTACTTC.